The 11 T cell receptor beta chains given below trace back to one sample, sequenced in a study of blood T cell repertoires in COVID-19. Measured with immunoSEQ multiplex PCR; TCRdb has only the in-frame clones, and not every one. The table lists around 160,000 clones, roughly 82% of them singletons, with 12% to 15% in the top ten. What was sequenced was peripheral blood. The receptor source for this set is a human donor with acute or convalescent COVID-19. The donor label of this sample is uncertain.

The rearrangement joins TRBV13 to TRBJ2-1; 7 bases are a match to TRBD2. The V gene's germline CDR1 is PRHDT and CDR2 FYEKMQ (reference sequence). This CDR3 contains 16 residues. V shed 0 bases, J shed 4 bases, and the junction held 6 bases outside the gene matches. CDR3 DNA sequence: TGTGCCAGCAGCTTAGGTCGTCGCGGGGGATACAATGAGCAGTTCTTC. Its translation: CASSLGRRGGYNEQFF.

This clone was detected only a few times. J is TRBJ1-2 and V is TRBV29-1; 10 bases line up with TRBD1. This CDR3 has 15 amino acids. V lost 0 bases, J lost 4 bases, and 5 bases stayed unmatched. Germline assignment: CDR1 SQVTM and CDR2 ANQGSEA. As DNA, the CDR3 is TGCAGCGTTGAAGATCCAGGGACAGGGGTCTATGGCTACACCTTC. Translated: CSVEDPGTGVYGYTF.

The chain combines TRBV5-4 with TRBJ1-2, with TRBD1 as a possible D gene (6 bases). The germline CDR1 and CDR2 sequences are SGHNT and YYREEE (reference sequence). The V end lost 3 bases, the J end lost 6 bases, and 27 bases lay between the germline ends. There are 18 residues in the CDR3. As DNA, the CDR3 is TGTGCCAGCAGCTGGGCCCAGAGAGGGGGGGGTTCCGGTAATGGCTACACCTTC. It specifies CASSWAQRGGGSGNGYTF.

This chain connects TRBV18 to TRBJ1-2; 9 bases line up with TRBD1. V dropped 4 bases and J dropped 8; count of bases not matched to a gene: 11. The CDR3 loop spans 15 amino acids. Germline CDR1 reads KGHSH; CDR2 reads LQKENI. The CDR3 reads CASSLAGTGSQGYTF. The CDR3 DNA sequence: TGTGCCAGCTCACTAGCCGGGACAGGGAGCCAAGGCTACACCTTC.

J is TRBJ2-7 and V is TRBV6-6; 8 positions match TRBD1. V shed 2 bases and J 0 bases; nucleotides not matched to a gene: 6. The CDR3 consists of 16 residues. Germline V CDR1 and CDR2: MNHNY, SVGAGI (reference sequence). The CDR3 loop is CASSYRGTGYSYEQYF. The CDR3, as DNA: TGTGCCAGCAGTTACAGGGGGACAGGCTACTCCTACGAGCAGTACTTC.

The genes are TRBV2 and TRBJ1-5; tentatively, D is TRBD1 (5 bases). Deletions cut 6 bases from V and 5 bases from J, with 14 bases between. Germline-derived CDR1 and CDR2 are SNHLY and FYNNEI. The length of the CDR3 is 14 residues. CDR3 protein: CASRPNRWDQPQHF. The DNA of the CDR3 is TGTGCCAGCAGGCCAAACAGGTGGGATCAGCCCCAGCATTTT.

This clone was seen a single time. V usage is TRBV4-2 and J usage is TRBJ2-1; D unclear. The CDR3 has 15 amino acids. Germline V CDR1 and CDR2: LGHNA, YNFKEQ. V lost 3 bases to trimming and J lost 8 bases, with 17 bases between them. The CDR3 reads CASSQGKSPGDEQFF. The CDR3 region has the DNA TGTGCCAGCAGCCAGGGTAAAAGCCCAGGCGATGAGCAGTTCTTC.

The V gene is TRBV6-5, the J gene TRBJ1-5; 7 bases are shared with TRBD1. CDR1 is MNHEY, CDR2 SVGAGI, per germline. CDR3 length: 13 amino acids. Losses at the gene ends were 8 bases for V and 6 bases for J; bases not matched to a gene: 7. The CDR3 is CASRNRGAQPQHF. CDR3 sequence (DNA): TGTGCCAGCCGAAACAGGGGAGCTCAGCCCCAGCATTTT.

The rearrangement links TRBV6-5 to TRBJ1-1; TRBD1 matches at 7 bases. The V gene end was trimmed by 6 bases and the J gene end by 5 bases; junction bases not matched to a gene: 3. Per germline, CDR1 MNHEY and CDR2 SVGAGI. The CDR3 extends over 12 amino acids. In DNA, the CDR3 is TGTGCCAGCAGGTCGACAGGGACTGAAGCTTTCTTT. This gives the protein CASRSTGTEAFF.

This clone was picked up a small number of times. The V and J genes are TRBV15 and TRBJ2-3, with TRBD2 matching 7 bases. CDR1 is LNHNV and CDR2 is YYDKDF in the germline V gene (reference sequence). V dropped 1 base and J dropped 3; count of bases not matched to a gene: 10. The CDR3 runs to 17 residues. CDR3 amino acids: CATSRAKRGGGTDTQYF. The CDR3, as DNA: TGTGCCACCAGCAGAGCCAAGCGGGGCGGCGGGACAGATACGCAGTATTTT.

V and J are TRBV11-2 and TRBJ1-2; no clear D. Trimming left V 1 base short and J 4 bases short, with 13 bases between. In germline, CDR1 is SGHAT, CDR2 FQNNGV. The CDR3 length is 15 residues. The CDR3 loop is CASSLVGQAGYGYTF. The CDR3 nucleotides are TGTGCCAGCAGCTTAGTAGGGCAGGCGGGCTATGGCTACACCTTC.